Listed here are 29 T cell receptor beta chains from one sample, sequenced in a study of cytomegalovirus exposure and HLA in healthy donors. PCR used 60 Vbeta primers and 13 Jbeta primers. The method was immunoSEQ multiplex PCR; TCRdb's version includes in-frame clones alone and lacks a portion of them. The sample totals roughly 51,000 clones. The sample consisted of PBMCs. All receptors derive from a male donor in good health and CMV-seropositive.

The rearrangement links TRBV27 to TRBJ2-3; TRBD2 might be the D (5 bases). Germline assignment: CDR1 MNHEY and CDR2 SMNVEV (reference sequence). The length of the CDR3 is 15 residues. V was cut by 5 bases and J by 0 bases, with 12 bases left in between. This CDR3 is CASSQTTGSTDTQYF. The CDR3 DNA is TGTGCCAGCAGTCAGACTACCGGCAGCACAGATACGCAGTATTTT.

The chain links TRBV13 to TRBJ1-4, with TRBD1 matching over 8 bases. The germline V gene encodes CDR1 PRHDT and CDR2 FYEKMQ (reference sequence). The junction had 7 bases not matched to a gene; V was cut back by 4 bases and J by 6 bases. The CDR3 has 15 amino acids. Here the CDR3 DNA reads TGTGCCAGCAGCTCATCCTCGGACAGGGATGAAAAACTGTTTTTT. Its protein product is CASSSSSDRDEKLFF. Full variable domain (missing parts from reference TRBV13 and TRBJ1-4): AAGVIQSPRHLIKEKRETATLKCYPIPRHDTVYWYQQGPGQDPQFLISFYEKMQSDKGSIPDRFSAQQFSDYHSELNMSSLELGDSALYFCASSSSSDRDEKLFFGSGTQLSVL.

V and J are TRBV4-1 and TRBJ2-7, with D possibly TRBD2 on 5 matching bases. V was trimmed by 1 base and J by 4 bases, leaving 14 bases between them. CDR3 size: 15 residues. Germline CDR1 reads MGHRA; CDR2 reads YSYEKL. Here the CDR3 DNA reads TGCGCCAGCAGCCAAGGGGGATACGAGGGATACGAGCAGTACTTC. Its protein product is CASSQGGYEGYEQYF.

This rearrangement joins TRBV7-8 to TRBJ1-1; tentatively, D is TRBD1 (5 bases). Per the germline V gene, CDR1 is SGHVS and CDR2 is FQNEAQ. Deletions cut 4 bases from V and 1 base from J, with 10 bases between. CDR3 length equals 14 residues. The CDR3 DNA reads TGTGCCAGCAGCTCCGGGCAGGGGAACACTGAAGCTTTCTTT. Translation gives CASSSGQGNTEAFF.

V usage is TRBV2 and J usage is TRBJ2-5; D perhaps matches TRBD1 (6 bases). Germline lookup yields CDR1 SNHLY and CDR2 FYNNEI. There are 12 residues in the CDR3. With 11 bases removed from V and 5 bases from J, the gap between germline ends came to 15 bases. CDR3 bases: TGTGCCGCAACAGGGATCCGGGAGACCCAGTACTTC. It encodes CAATGIRETQYF.

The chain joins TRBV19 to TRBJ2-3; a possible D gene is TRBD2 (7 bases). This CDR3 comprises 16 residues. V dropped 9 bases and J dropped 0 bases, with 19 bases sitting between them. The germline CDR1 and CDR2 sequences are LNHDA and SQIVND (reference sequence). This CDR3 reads CASSRGRGPSTDTQYF. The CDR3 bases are TGTGCCAGCTCAAGGGGGAGGGGCCCTAGCACAGATACGCAGTATTTT.

This CDR3 reads CASSRDNTYEQYF. As DNA, the CDR3 is TGTGCCTCCTCCCGGGACAATACCTACGAGCAGTACTTC. The chain couples TRBV30 to TRBJ2-7; a weak D match, TRBD1 (6 bases). Germline loops: CDR1 GTSNPN, CDR2 SVGIG (reference sequence). This CDR3 region has 13 residues. V gave up 7 bases and J gave up 2 bases, with 15 bases separating them.

The CDR3 here is CAWSRTGGYQPQHF. DNA for the CDR3: TGTGCCTGGAGTAGGACAGGGGGCTATCAGCCCCAGCATTTT. This chain connects TRBV30 to TRBJ1-5; 11 bases match TRBD1. This CDR3 contains 14 residues. With 2 bases clipped from V and 5 bases from J, the junction kept 2 bases outside the gene matches. Germline V gene sequence: CDR1 GTSNPN, CDR2 SVGIG (reference sequence).

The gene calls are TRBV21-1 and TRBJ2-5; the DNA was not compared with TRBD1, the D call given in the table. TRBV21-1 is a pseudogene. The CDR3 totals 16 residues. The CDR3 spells CASSKIWERQGGTQYF. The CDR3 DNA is TGTGCCAGCAGCAAAATTTGGGAACGACAGGGAGGGACCCAGTACTTC.

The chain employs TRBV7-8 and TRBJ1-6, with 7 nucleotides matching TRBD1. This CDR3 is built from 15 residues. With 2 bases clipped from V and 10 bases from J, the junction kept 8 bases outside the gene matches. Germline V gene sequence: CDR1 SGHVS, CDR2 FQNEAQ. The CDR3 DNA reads TGTGCCAGCAGCTTATATAGACAGGGTGGCTCACCCCTCCACTTT. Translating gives CASSLYRQGGSPLHF.

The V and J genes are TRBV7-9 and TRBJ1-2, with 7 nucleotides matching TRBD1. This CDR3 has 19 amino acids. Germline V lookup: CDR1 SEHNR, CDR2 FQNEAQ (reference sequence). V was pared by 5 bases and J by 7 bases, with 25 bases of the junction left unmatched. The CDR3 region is CASSLGAGGQDEFGGGYTF. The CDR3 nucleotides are TGTGCCAGCAGCCTCGGGGCCGGTGGACAGGACGAATTCGGGGGTGGCTACACCTTC. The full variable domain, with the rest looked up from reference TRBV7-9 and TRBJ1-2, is DTGVSQNPRHKITKRGQNVTFRCDPISEHNRLYWYRQTLGQGPEFLTYFQNEAQLEKSRLLSDRFSAERPKGSFSTLEIQRTEQGDSAMYLCASSLGAGGQDEFGGGYTFGSGTRLTVV.

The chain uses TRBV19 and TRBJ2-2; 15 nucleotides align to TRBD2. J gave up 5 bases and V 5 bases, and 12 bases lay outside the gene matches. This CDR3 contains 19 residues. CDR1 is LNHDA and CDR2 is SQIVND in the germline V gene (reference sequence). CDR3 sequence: CASSAQAGLAGGPTGELFF. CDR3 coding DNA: TGTGCCAGTAGTGCTCAAGCGGGACTAGCGGGGGGTCCGACCGGGGAGCTGTTTTTT.

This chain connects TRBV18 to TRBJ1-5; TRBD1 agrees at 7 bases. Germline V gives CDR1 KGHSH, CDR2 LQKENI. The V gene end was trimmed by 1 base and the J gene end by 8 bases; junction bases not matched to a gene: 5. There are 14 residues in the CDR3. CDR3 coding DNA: TGTGCCAGCTCACCACTCGACAGGGAGGAGCCCCAGCATTTT. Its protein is CASSPLDREEPQHF.

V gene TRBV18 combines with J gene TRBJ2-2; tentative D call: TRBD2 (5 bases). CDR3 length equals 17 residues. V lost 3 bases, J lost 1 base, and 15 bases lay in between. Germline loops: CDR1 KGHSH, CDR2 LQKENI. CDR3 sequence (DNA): TGTGCCAGCTCACCTAATAGAGGGTCGAGGAACACCGGGGAGCTGTTTTTT. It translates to CASSPNRGSRNTGELFF.

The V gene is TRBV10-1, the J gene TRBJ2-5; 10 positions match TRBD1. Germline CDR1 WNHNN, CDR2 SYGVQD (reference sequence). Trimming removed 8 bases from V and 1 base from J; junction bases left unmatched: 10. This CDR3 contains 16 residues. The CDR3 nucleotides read TGCGCCAGCGGCCGGGACAGGGGACCATCCCAAGAGACCCAGTACTTC. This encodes CASGRDRGPSQETQYF.

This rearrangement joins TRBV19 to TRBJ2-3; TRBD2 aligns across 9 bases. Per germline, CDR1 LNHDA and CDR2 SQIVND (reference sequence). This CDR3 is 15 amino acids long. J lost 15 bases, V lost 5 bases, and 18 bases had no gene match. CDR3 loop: CASSAPSGVADTPYF. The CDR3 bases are TGTGCCAGTAGTGCACCTAGCGGGGTCGCGGATACGCCCTATTTT.

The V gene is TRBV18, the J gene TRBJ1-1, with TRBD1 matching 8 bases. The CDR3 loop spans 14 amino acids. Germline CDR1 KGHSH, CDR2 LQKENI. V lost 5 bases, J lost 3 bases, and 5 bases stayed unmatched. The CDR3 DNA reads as TGTGCCAGCTCATCGACAGGGGCGGACACTGAAGCTTTCTTT. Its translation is CASSSTGADTEAFF.

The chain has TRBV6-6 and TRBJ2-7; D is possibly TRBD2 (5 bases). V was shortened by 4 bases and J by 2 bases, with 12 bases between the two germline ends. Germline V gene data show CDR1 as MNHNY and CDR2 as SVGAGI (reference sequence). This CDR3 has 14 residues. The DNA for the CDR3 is TGTGCCAGCAGTTTTGGACGGGAAGCCTACGAGCAGTACTTC. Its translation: CASSFGREAYEQYF.

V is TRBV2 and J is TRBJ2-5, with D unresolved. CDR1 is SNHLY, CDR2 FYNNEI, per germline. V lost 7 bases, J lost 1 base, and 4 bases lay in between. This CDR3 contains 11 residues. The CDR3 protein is CASTIQETQYF. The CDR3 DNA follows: TGTGCCAGCACCATCCAAGAGACCCAGTACTTC.

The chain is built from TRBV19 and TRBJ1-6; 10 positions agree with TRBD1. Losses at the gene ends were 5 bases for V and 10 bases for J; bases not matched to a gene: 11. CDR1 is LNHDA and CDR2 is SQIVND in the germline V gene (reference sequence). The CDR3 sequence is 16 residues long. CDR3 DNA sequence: TGTGCCAGTAGTGCCCGACAGGGGGCGACTGCCTCACCCCTCCACTTT. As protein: CASSARQGATASPLHF. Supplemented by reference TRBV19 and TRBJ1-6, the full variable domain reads DGGITQSPKYLFRKEGQNVTLSCEQNLNHDAMYWYRQDPGQGLRLIYYSQIVNDFQKGDIAEGYSVSREKKESFPLTVTSAQKNPTAFYLCASSARQGATASPLHFGNGTRLTVT.

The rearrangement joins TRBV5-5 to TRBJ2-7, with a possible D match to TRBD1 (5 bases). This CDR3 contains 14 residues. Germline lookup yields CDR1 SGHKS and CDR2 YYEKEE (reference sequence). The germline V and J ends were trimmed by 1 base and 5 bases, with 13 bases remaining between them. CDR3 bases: TGTGCCAGCAGCTTGCGAGCCAGGGCCCACGAGCAGTACTTC. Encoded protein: CASSLRARAHEQYF.

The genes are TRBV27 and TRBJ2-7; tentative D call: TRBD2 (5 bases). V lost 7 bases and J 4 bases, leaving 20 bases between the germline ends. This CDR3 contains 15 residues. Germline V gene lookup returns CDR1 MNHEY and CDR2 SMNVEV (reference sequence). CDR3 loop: CASNPGGVWTYEQYF. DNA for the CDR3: TGTGCCAGCAATCCCGGAGGTGTGTGGACTTACGAGCAGTACTTC.

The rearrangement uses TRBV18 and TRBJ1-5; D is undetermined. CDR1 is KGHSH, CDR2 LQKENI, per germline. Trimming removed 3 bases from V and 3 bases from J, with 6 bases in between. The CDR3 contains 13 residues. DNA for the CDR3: TGTGCCAGCTCACCGAGTTTCAATCAGCCCCAGCATTTT. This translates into CASSPSFNQPQHF.

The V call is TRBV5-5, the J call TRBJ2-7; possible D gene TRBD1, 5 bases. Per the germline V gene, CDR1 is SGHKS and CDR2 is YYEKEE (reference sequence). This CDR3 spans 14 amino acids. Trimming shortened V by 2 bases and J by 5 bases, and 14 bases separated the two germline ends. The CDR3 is CASSFNRGGDEQYF. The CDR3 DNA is TGTGCCAGCAGCTTCAATAGGGGTGGGGACGAGCAGTACTTC. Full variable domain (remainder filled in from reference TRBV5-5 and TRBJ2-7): DAGVTQSPTHLIKTRGQQVTLRCSPISGHKSVSWYQQVLGQGPQFIFQYYEKEERGRGNFPDRFSARQFPNYSSELNVNALLLGDSALYLCASSFNRGGDEQYFGPGTRLTVT.

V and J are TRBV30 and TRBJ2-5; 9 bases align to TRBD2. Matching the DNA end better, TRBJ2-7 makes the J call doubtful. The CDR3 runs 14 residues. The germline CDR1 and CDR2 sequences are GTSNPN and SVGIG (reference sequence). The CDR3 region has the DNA TGTGCCTGGAGTGTACCTAGCGGGGCCTACGAGCAGTACTTC. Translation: CAWSVPSGAYEQYF.

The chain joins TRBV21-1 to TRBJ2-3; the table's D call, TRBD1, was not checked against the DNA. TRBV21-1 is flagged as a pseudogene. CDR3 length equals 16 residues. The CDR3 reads CASSPKRTGGTDTQYF. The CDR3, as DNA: TGTGCCAGCAGCCCCAAGAGAACAGGGGGCACAGATACGCAGTATTTT.

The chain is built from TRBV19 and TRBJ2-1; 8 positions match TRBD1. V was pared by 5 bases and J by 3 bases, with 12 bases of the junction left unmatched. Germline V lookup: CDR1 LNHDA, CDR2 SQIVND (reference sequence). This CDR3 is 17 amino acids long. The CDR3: CASSFRTGTGHYNEQFF. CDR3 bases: TGTGCCAGTAGTTTTAGAACCGGGACAGGCCACTACAATGAGCAGTTCTTC.

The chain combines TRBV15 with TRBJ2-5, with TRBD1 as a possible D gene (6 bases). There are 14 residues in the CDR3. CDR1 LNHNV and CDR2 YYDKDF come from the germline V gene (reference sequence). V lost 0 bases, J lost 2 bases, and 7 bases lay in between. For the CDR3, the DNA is TGTGCCACCAGCAGAGAACAGGGACAAGAGACCCAGTACTTC. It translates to CATSREQGQETQYF. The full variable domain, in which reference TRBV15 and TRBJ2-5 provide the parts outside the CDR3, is DAMVIQNPRYQVTQFGKPVTLSCSQTLNHNVMYWYQQKSSQAPKLLFHYYDKDFNNEADTPDNFQSRRPNTSFCFLDIRSPGLGDTAMYLCATSREQGQETQYFGPGTRLLVL.

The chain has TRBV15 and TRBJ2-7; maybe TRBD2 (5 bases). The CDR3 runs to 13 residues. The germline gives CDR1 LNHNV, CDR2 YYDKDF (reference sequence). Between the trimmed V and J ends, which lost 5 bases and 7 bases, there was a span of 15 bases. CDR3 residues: CATSFRSGWEQYF. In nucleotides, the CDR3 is TGTGCCACCAGCTTCCGATCGGGATGGGAGCAGTACTTC.